The clone carrying this T cell receptor beta chain was recorded a few times. The antigen remains unidentified. These data belong to a study of shared clonotypes between healthy human individuals. All donors were healthy HIV-negative adults lacking recent acute infections or vaccinations. Profiled with immunoSEQ multiplex PCR; TCRdb holds only in-frame clones, not every one. The sample records 950,000 to 1,100,000 clones, about 77% being singletons. General study results and limits: Tissue TCR repertoires likely differ from these blood-only repertoires.

CDR3 size: 16 residues. Germline loops: CDR1 LGHNA, CDR2 YSLEER. With 4 bases clipped from V and 9 bases from J, the junction kept 13 bases outside the gene matches. The gene calls are TRBV4-3 and TRBJ2-1, with 9 bases fitting TRBD2. Material for sequencing was memory CD4+ T cells sorted from blood. Subset denoted: CD45RA-negative fraction. This receptor was identified in a young man in good health. CDR3 amino acids: CASSRRALAGELEQFF. CDR3 nucleotide sequence: TGCGCCAGCAGCCGAAGGGCGTTAGCGGGAGAACTTGAGCAGTTCTTC.